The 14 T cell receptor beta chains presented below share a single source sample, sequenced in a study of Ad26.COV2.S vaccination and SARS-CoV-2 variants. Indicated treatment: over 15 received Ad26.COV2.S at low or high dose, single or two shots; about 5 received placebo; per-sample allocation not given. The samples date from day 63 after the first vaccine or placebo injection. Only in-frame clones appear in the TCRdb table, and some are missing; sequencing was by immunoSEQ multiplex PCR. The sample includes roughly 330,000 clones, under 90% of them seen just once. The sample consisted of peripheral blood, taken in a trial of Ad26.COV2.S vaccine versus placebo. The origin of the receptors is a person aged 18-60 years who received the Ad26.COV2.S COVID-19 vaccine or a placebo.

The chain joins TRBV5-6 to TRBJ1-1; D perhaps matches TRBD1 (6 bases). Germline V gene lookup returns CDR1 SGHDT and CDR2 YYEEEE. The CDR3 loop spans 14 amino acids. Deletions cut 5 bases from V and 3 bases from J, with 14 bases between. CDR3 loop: CASRGSGADTEAFF. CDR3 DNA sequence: TGTGCCAGCAGGGGGTCGGGGGCGGACACTGAAGCTTTCTTT.

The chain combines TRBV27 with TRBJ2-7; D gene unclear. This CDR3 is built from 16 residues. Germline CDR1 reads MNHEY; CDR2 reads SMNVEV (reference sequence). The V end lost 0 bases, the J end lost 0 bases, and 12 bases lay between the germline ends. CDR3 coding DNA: TGTGCCAGCAGTTTATCCTGGACGGGTAGCTCCTACGAGCAGTACTTC. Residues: CASSLSWTGSSYEQYF.

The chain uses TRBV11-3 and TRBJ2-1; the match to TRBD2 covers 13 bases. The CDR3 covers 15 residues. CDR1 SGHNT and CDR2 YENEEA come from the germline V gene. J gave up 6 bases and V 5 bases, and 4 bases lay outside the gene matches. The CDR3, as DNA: TGTGCCAGCAGCACGGGACTAGCGGGAATCAATGAGCAGTTCTTC. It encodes CASSTGLAGINEQFF.

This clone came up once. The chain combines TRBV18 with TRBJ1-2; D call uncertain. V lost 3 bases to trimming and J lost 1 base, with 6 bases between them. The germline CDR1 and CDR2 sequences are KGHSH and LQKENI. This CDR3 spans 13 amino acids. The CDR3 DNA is TGTGCCAGCTCACCGACGGATAACTATGGCTACACCTTC. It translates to CASSPTDNYGYTF.

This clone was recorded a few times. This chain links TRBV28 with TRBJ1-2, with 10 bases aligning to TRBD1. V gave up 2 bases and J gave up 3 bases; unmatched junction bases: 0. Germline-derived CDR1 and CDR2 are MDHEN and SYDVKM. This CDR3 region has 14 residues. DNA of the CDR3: TGTGCCAGCAGTTTAGGGACAGGGGACTATGGCTACACCTTC. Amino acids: CASSLGTGDYGYTF.

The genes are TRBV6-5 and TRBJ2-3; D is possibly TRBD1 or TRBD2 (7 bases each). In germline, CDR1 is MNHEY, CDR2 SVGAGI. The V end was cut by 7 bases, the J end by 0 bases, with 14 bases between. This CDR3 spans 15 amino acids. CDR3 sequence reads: CASTPGGDSTDTQYF. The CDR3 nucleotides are TGTGCCAGCACCCCAGGGGGGGATAGCACAGATACGCAGTATTTT.

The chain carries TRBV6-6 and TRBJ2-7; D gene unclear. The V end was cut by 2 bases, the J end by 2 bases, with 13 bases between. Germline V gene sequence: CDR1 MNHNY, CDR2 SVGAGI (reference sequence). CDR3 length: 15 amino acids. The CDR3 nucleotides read TGTGCCAGCAGTTACAACTCCGACGGTACCTACGAGCAGTACGTC. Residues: CASSYNSDGTYEQYV.

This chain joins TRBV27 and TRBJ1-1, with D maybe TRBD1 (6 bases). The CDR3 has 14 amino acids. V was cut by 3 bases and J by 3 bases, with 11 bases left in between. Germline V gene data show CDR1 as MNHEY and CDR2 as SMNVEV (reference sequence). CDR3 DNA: TGTGCCAGCAGTTTGGGGGCTGGGGACACTGAAGCTTTCTTT. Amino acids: CASSLGAGDTEAFF.

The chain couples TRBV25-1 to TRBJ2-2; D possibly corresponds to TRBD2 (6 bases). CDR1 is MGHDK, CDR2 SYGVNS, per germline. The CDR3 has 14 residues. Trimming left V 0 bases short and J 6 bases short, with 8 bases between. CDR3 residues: CASSEYRGSGELFF. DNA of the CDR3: TGTGCCAGCAGTGAATATCGGGGGTCCGGGGAGCTGTTTTTT.

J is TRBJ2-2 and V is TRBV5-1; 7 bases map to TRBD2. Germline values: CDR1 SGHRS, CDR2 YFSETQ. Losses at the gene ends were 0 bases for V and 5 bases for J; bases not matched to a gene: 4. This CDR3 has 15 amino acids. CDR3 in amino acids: CASSLAGEGTGELFF. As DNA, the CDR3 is TGCGCCAGCAGCTTGGCCGGGGAGGGAACCGGGGAGCTGTTTTTT. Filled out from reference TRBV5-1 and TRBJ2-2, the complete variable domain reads KAGVTQTPRYLIKTRGQQVTLSCSPISGHRSVSWYQQTPGQGLQFLFEYFSETQRNKGNFPGRFSGRQFSNSRSEMNVSTLELGDSALYLCASSLAGEGTGELFFGEGSRLTVL.

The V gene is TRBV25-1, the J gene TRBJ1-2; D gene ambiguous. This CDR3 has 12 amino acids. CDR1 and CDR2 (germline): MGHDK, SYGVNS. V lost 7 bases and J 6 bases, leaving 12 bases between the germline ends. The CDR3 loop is CASNGRPDGYTF. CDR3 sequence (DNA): TGTGCCAGCAACGGACGGCCCGATGGCTACACCTTC.

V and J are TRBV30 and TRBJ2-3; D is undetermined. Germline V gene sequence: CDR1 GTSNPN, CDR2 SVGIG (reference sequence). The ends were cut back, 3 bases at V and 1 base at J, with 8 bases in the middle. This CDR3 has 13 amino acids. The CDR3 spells CAWSPVRTDTQYF. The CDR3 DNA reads TGTGCCTGGAGCCCCGTACGCACAGATACGCAGTATTTT.

Written as DNA, the CDR3 is TGTGCCAGCAGCCTGAACACCGGGGAGCTGTTTTTT. This codes for CASSLNTGELFF. V usage is TRBV11-2 and J usage is TRBJ2-2; D gene uncertain. This CDR3 has 12 residues. Germline loops: CDR1 SGHAT, CDR2 FQNNGV. Trimming took 5 bases from V and 1 from J, leaving 2 bases between them.

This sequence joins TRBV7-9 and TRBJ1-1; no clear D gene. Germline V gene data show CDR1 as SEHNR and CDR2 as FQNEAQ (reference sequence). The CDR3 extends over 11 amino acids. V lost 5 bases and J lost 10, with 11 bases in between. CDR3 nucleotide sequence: TGTGCCAGCAGCCTTACCGAGGTAGCTTTCTTT. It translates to CASSLTEVAFF.